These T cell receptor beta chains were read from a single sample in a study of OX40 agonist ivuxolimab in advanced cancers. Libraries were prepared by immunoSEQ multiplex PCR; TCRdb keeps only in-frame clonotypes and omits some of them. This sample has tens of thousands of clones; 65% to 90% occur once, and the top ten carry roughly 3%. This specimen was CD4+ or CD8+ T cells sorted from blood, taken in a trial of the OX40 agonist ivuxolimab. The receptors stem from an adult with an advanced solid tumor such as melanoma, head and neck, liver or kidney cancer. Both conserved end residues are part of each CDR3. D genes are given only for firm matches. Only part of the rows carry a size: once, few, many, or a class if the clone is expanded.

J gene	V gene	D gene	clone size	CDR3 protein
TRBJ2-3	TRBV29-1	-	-	CSVGHHTDTQYF
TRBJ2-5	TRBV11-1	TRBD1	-	CASSGGTGMGTQYF
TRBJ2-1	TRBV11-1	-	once	CASSPTPGVGAGEQFF
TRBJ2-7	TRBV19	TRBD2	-	CASSLGTSGTYEQYF
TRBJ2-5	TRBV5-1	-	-	CASSLAGETQYF
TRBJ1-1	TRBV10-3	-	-	CAISESVGGGTEAFF
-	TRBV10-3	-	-	CAISSGEPLGYEQYF
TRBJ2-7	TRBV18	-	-	CATSTGRQYEQYF
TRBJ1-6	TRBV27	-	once	CASSLRGYNSPLHF
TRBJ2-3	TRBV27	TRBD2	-	CASRGGLAGRTDTQYF
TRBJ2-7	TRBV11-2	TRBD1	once	CASRSTGTGRREQYF
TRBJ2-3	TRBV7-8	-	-	CASRPRVTDTQYF
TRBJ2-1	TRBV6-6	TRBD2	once	CASSQGLVNEQFF
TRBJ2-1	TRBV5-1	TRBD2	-	CASSLVQLAGGAEQFF
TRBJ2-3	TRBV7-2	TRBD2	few	CASSLPRWLAGSTDTQYF
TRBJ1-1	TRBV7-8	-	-	CASRLGQATEAFF
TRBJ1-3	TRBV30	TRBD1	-	CAWSLSPGTGNSGNTIYF
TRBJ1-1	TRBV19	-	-	CASSIVGGPSYTEAFF
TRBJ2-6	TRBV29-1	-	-	CSVEQGAGANVLTF
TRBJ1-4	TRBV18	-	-	CASSPLQGSEKLFF
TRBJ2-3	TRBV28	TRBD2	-	CASSFQAGGGTDTQYF
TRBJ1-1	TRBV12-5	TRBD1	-	CASGLDRGLSTEAFF
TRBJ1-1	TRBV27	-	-	CASSYKLAEYTEAFF
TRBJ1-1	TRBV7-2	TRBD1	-	CASSLLGTGNTEAFF
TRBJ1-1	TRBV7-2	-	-	CASSSRRGNTEAFF
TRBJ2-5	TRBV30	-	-	CAWSAGGHPLETQYF
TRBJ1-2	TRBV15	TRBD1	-	CATSRRTGVGYTF
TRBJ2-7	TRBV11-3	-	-	CASSPRHDSYEQYF
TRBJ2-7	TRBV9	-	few	CASSPTGNSYEQYF
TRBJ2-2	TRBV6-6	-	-	CASVPPLEWYTGELFF
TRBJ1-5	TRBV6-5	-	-	CASSRRGQPQHF
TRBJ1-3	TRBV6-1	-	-	CASSGSDSYLLGSGNTIYF
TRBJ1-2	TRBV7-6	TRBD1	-	CASSSTGSGGGRAGYTF
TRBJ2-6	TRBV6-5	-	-	CASSSPQTSGANVLTF
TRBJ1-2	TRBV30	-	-	CAWRTTYGYTF
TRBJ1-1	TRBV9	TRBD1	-	CASSVAQGGYTEAFF
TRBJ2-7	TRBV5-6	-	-	CASSLLGIYEQYF
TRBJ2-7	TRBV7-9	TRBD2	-	CASSPPPTSGRYEQYF
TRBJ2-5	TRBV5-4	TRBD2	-	CASSFVGAGGETQYF
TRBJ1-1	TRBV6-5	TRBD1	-	CASSYSGQYNTEAFF
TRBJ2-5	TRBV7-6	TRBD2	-	CASSLWAGTTETQYF
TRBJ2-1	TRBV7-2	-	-	CASTLREGGSNEQFF
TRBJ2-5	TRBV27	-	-	CASRELRHQETQYF
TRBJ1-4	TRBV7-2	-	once	CASSPNAGLVGKLFF
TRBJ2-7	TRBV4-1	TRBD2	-	CASSQGGGSGTDEQYF
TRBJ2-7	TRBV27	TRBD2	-	CASSLFLAGVYEQYF
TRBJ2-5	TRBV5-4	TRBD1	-	CASSLRTGETQYF
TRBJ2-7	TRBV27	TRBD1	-	CASSHQQGARAYEQYF
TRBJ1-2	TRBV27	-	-	CASSRDRGDYGYTF
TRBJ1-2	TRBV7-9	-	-	CASSLGKGLGYTF
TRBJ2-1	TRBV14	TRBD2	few	CASSQGLAGINEQFF
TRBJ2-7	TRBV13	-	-	CASSLEGSPSGEQYF
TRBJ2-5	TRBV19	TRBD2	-	CASGTSGRHQETQYF
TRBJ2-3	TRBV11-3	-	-	CASSLTADTQYF
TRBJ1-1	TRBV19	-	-	CASDSRGNTEAFF
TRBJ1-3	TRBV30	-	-	CAWSVRLGSGNTIYF
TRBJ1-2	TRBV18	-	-	CASSPSTSWLWTENTNYGYTF
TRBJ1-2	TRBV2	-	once	CASSEDLVDYGYTF
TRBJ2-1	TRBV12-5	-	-	CASGLEWSNSFLSYNEQFF